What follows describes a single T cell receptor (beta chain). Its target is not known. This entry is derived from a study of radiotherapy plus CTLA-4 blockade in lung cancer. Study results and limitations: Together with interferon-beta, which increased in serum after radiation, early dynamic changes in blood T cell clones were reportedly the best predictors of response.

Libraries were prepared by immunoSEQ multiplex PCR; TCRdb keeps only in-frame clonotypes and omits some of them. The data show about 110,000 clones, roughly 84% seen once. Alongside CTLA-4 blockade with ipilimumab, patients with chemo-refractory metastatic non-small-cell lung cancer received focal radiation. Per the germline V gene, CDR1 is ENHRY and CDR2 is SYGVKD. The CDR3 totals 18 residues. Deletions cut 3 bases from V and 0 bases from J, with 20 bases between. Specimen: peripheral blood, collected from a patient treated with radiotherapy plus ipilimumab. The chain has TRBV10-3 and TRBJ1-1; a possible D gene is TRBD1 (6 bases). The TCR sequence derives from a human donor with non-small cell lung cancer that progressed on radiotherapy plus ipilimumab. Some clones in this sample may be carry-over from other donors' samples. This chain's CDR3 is CAISENPGVRGMNTEAFF. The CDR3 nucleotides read TGTGCCATCAGTGAAAACCCGGGAGTCAGGGGAATGAACACTGAAGCTTTCTTT.